Included here is one T cell receptor beta chain sequence, with context. This sample includes further DNA sequences coding for the same CDR3. Clones were sequenced by immunoSEQ multiplex PCR, and TCRdb holds only the in-frame ones, with some missing. The sample includes about 210,000 clones, around 80% of them seen just once. The sample comes from a study of blood T cell repertoires in COVID-19. Across the study: From the United States, Italy and Spain came samples of acute and convalescent COVID-19. Nucleic acid was either cDNA or gDNA, and it came from T cells, B-cell-depleted T cells, or PBMCs.

Germline V CDR1 and CDR2: MNHEY, SVGAGI. The CDR3 has 14 residues. V lost 0 bases to trimming and J lost 3 bases, with 8 bases between them. The specimen was peripheral blood. This rearrangement joins TRBV6-5 to TRBJ1-1, with D unclear. The sequence was obtained from a woman in her forties or fifties with acute or convalescent COVID-19. The CDR3 loop reads CASSYSRGDTEAFF. The CDR3 DNA reads TGTGCCAGCAGTTACTCACGGGGTGACACTGAAGCTTTCTTT.